The 13 T cell receptor beta chains reported below all come from one sample, sequenced in a study of beta chain features in type 1 diabetes. Every bit of the isolated RNA underwent reverse transcription, so sequencing read expressed TCRB transcripts. Generated by immunoSEQ multiplex PCR, the TCRdb table keeps only in-frame clones and is missing some. The top ten hold 1.3% to 1.5% of the sample, which has 9,000 or so clones, 75% to 80% seen once. Sequenced input: Tregs from blood. These receptors were taken from a woman aged 18-35 years in good health.

The chain joins TRBV11-2 to TRBJ2-1, with a weak D call TRBD1 (6 bases). Germline loops: CDR1 SGHAT, CDR2 FQNNGV. V dropped 3 bases and J dropped 4 bases, with 19 bases sitting between them. The CDR3 totals 17 residues. The DNA for the CDR3 is TGTGCCAGCAGCTTTCCCATCCCAGGGGTAAGATACAATGAGCAGTTCTTC. Amino acids: CASSFPIPGVRYNEQFF.

V usage is TRBV6-1 and J usage is TRBJ2-3; no clear D gene. The CDR3 runs 17 residues. Germline V gene data show CDR1 as MNHNS and CDR2 as SASEGT. V dropped 2 bases and J dropped 4 bases, with 19 bases sitting between them. The CDR3 here is CASSERGTRYEADTQYF. In DNA, the CDR3 is TGTGCCAGCAGTGAACGAGGAACACGTTATGAAGCAGATACGCAGTATTTT.

The chain recombines TRBV10-2 with TRBJ2-1, with D uncertain. Germline CDR1 and CDR2: WSHSY and SAAADI. There are 15 residues in the CDR3. Trimming removed 5 bases from V and 4 bases from J, with 15 bases in between. CDR3 nucleotides: TGCGCCAGCAGTACTCGTCGACTCTCGTACAATGAGCAGTTCTTC. It translates to CASSTRRLSYNEQFF.

The rearrangement links TRBV5-1 to TRBJ2-5; 9 bases are shared with TRBD1. CDR3 length equals 17 residues. The germline gives CDR1 SGHRS, CDR2 YFSETQ. Trimming cost V 4 bases and J 5 bases; bases outside gene matches: 15. CDR3 sequence: CASSADRGTIVPETQYF. The CDR3 region has the DNA TGCGCCAGCAGCGCAGACAGGGGGACGATAGTGCCGGAGACCCAGTACTTC.

The rearrangement joins TRBV29-1 to TRBJ2-2; perhaps TRBD2 as D (6 bases). V was cut by 7 bases and J by 4 bases, with 13 bases left in between. The CDR3 totals 13 residues. Per germline, CDR1 SQVTM and CDR2 ANQGSEA. The DNA for the CDR3 is TGCAGCGGCCGGAGGGCTGGCACCGGGGAGCTGTTTTTT. Translating gives CSGRRAGTGELFF.

This chain links TRBV6-5 with TRBJ1-5; D remains unclear. The germline V gene has CDR1 MNHEY and CDR2 SVGAGI. This CDR3 spans 15 amino acids. Deletions cut 0 bases from V and 5 bases from J, with 11 bases between. The CDR3 is CASSYSRAGHQPQHF. The CDR3 DNA is TGTGCCAGCAGTTACTCGAGGGCAGGCCATCAGCCCCAGCATTTT.

This clone came up once. This chain joins TRBV5-1 and TRBJ2-2; a possible D gene is TRBD2 (5 bases). Deletions cut 3 bases from V and 2 bases from J, with 11 bases between. CDR3 length equals 15 residues. Germline CDR1 is SGHRS and CDR2 is YFSETQ. CDR3 residues: CASSSGRGNTGELFF. The CDR3 region has the DNA TGCGCCAGCAGCTCCGGCCGGGGAAACACCGGGGAGCTGTTTTTT.

This clone was observed a few times. The chain joins TRBV18 to TRBJ1-2, with D uncertain. CDR3 length: 14 residues. V was cut by 3 bases and J by 4 bases, with 12 bases left in between. Germline CDR1 and CDR2: KGHSH and LQKENI. CDR3 bases: TGTGCCAGCTCACCCGTTGAGCTCGTCTATGGCTACACCTTC. This sequence encodes CASSPVELVYGYTF.

This sequence joins TRBV7-9 and TRBJ2-3; D is unclear. Per germline, CDR1 SEHNR and CDR2 FQNEAQ (reference sequence). The CDR3 sequence is 14 residues long. Trimming took off 5 bases at V and 4 bases at J, with 13 bases between the two ends. CDR3 residues: CASSLGSGADTQYF. Written as DNA, the CDR3 is TGTGCCAGCAGCCTAGGCTCCGGAGCAGATACGCAGTATTTT.

The chain links TRBV6-1 to TRBJ2-5; a weak D match, TRBD2 (5 bases). V gave up 6 bases and J gave up 3 bases, with 14 bases separating them. This CDR3 is 14 amino acids long. Germline V gene lookup returns CDR1 MNHNS and CDR2 SASEGT. The CDR3 sequence: CASRPLGSEETQYF. The CDR3 DNA sequence: TGTGCCAGCAGGCCCCTTGGGAGCGAAGAGACCCAGTACTTC.

The chain links TRBV30 to TRBJ1-5; tentatively, D is TRBD1 (6 bases). V was pared by 0 bases and J by 5 bases, with 8 bases between. This CDR3 spans 13 amino acids. Per germline, CDR1 GTSNPN and CDR2 SVGIG (reference sequence). As DNA, the CDR3 is TGTGCCTGGAGTGTTTGGACAGATCAGCCCCAGCATTTT. The encoded protein is CAWSVWTDQPQHF.

The rearrangement joins TRBV4-1 to TRBJ2-5; 10 bases agree with TRBD2. After removal of 7 bases from V and 4 bases from J, the junction contained 15 bases not matched to a gene. Germline CDR1 MGHRA, CDR2 YSYEKL. This CDR3 comprises 17 residues. The CDR3 region has the DNA TGCGCCAGCACCCCAGCGCAGCGGGGGGGCCCAATAGAGACCCAGTACTTC. Protein sequence: CASTPAQRGGPIETQYF.

The rearrangement joins TRBV5-1 to TRBJ2-2; 7 nucleotides match TRBD2. This CDR3 spans 15 amino acids. With 4 bases clipped from V and 4 bases from J, the junction kept 7 bases outside the gene matches. Germline-derived CDR1 and CDR2 are SGHRS and YFSETQ. CDR3 bases: TGCGCCAGCAGCAACCTAGCGGAGGGCACCGGGGAGCTGTTTTTT. Its translation: CASSNLAEGTGELFF.